Here is one T cell receptor beta chain with its context. Its antigen is unknown. This specimen belongs to a study of OX40 agonist ivuxolimab in advanced cancers. The study's findings and limits: Expanded clones tended on average to be more numerous among CD8+ T cells than CD4+. At 0.1 to 3.0 mg/kg and by week 6, clonal expansion occurred in CD4+ and CD8+ blood T cells.

Measured with immunoSEQ multiplex PCR; TCRdb has only the in-frame clones, and not every one. The data hold 17,000 or so clones, with roughly 73% observed a single time. The CDR3 runs to 13 residues. Trimming removed 5 bases at V and 6 bases at J, with 13 bases between. Germline CDR1 SEHNR, CDR2 FQNEAQ (reference sequence). The chain recombines TRBV7-9 with TRBJ1-2; the D is unclear. The sequencing used CD4+ or CD8+ T cells sorted from blood, collected in a trial of the OX40 agonist ivuxolimab. The sequence was obtained from an adult with an advanced solid tumor such as melanoma, head and neck, liver or kidney cancer. The CDR3 DNA sequence: TGTGCCAGCAGCCGCCGGGAGACAAATGGCTACACCTTC. Its translation: CASSRRETNGYTF.